This T cell receptor beta chain was sequenced in a study of monozygotic twins with inflammatory bowel disease. A word on this clonotype: Antigen unknown.

The CDR3 sequence is 12 residues long. Study observations and caveats: Since immunosuppressive treatments differed, patient repertoires may have gained added variability.

Two nested PCRs, of approximately 16 and 10 cycles, processed TCRalpha and TCRbeta cDNA. TCRdb reworked the 5' RACE reads into one entry per CDR3 protein, no DNA. In all, the sample yields approximately 100,000 distinct CDR3 sequences. This TCR derives from a human donor with ulcerative colitis or Crohn's disease, or a healthy co-twin of an affected twin (not recorded which). The V and J genes are TRBV12-3 or TRBV12-4 and TRBJ2-3; checking the TCRdb D call of TRBD1 is not possible without DNA. The sequencing input was blood. CDR3 region: CASSPPGPGVYF.